Presented here are 25 T cell receptor beta chains from one specimen sequenced in a study of blood T cells in healthy people across ages. Then a second PCR, running roughly 7 to 11 cycles, was carried out with a sample-barcoded 5' primer and a J-beta primer mix. TCRdb analysed the 5' RACE reads with MiXCR anew, one entry per CDR3 protein. This table has about 930,000 distinct CDR3 sequences, roughly 29% appearing once. The same sample was also used in a study of T cells of mothers and their children.

What was sequenced was blood. The receptors stem from a woman aged 40 to 50 in good health.

This clonotype was detected many times. This sequence joins TRBV28 and TRBJ2-1, with 11 positions matching TRBD2. Germline CDR1 is MDHEN and CDR2 is SYDVKM. The CDR3 loop spans 15 amino acids. V lost 3 bases to trimming and J lost 9 bases; unmatched junction nucleotides: 7. Written as DNA, the CDR3 is TGTGCCAGCAGTTTCAGTCTAGCGGGGGGCGGTGAGCAGTTCTTC. It translates to CASSFSLAGGGEQFF.

The chain couples TRBV4-2 to TRBJ2-7; the match to TRBD2 covers 14 bases. Looked up from germline, CDR1 is LGHNA and CDR2 is YNFKEQ. J gave up 3 bases and V 4 bases, and 11 bases lay outside the gene matches. This CDR3 contains 18 residues. CDR3 bases: TGTGCCAGCAGCCCTAGACTAGCGGGGGGGTCTGATTTCTACGAGCAGTACTTC. Its translation is CASSPRLAGGSDFYEQYF.

This clonotype was detected a few times. The chain recombines TRBV5-1 with TRBJ2-4; 9 bases match TRBD1. This CDR3 contains 15 residues. From germline, CDR1 is SGHRS and CDR2 YFSETQ. After removal of 4 bases from V and 8 bases from J, the junction contained 10 bases not matched to a gene. Written as DNA, the CDR3 is TGCGCCAGCAGCCTCGGACAGGGGAGGGTGGACATTCAGTACTTC. The encoded protein is CASSLGQGRVDIQYF.

This clonotype was counted many times. The genes are TRBV12-3 or TRBV12-4 and TRBJ2-3, with D possibly matching TRBD1 (7 bases). V was cut by 4 bases and J by 4 bases, with 18 bases left in between. CDR3 size: 16 residues. This chain's CDR3 is CASSSWRGPSPDTQYF. In DNA, the CDR3 is TGTGCCAGCAGTTCATGGAGGGGGCCCTCCCCAGATACGCAGTATTTT.

This clonotype was counted many times. CDR3 DNA sequence: TGTGCCAGCAGCTTGGATGGTTATGGCTACACCTTC. It yields the protein CASSLDGYGYTF. This chain connects TRBV7-2 to TRBJ1-2; D is uncertain. The V gene's germline CDR1 is SGHTA and CDR2 FQGNSA. The CDR3 consists of 12 residues. V lost 3 bases to trimming and J lost 5 bases, with 7 bases between them.

The chain links TRBV6-4 to TRBJ1-1; D is undetermined. With 6 bases removed from V and 8 bases from J, the gap between germline ends came to 19 bases. Per the germline V gene, CDR1 is MRHNA and CDR2 is SNTAGT. The CDR3 covers 14 residues. In nucleotides, the CDR3 is TGTGCCAGCAGGGCCGACAAGGCTACTGGGGAAGCTTTCTTT. As protein: CASRADKATGEAFF.

This clonotype was seen a handful of times. This chain joins TRBV11-1 and TRBJ2-7; the D gene is possibly TRBD1 (5 bases). V lost 2 bases and J lost 6, with 11 bases in between. Germline values: CDR1 SGHAT, CDR2 FQDESV (reference sequence). This CDR3 region has 13 residues. This chain's CDR3 is CASSLNQGSEQYF. The CDR3 coding sequence is TGTGCCAGCAGCTTAAATCAGGGCTCCGAGCAGTACTTC. Drawing the rest from reference TRBV11-1 and TRBJ2-7, the complete variable domain is EAEVAQSPRYKITEKSQAVAFWCDPISGHATLYWYRQILGQGPELLVQFQDESVVDDSQLPKDRFSAERLKGVDSTLKIQPAELGDSAMYLCASSLNQGSEQYFGPGTRLTVT.

The chain carries TRBV12-3 or TRBV12-4 and TRBJ2-2, with 8 bases identical to TRBD1. CDR3 length: 15 residues. Unmatched junction bases numbered 7, after V lost 5 bases and J lost 5 bases. CDR3 sequence reads: CASSGLTGGTGELFF. The CDR3 DNA is TGTGCCAGCAGTGGACTAACAGGGGGGACCGGGGAGCTGTTTTTT.

As concerns this clonotype: At one end the junction does not follow the germline gene, possibly because of a read error. The rearrangement joins TRBV2 to TRBJ2-7; D gene unclear. Per germline, CDR1 SNHLY and CDR2 FYNNEI. This CDR3 is built from 11 residues. The CDR3 region is CASSELYGQYF. CDR3 sequence (DNA): TGTGCCAGCAGTGAATTGTACGGGCAGTACTTC.

This clonotype has only a few counts. The chain is built from TRBV5-5 and TRBJ2-3; possibly TRBD1 for D (6 bases). V lost 4 bases, J lost 5 bases, and 17 bases lay in between. The CDR3 consists of 15 residues. Germline lookup yields CDR1 SGHKS and CDR2 YYEKEE (reference sequence). The CDR3 protein is CASSQDSQVVDTQYF. In DNA form, the CDR3 reads TGTGCCAGCAGCCAGGACAGCCAAGTGGTAGATACGCAGTATTTT.

This clonotype showed up just a few times. The chain recombines TRBV7-2 with TRBJ1-2, with D possibly TRBD1 on 5 matching bases. This CDR3 is 18 amino acids long. Germline V gene data show CDR1 as SGHTA and CDR2 as FQGNSA. V lost 4 bases, J lost 8 bases, and 29 bases lay in between. DNA of the CDR3: TGTGCCAGCAGCTCTATCGCGTTTGACGAGGGACCCCACGGGGGCTACACCTTC. Encoded protein: CASSSIAFDEGPHGGYTF.

There are a few counts of this clonotype. This chain links TRBV27 with TRBJ2-6; a weak D match, TRBD1 (6 bases). The CDR3 sequence is 16 residues long. CDR1 and CDR2 (germline): MNHEY, SMNVEV (reference sequence). Trimming took off 4 bases at V and 0 bases at J, with 10 bases between the two ends. The CDR3 region is CASSWDIPSGANVLTF. The CDR3 coding sequence is TGTGCCAGCAGTTGGGACATCCCCTCTGGGGCCAACGTCCTGACTTTC.

This rearrangement joins TRBV20-1 to TRBJ2-5, with TRBD1 as a possible D gene (6 bases). Germline V gives CDR1 DFQATT, CDR2 SNEGSKA (reference sequence). Trimming cost V 3 bases and J 4 bases, with 12 bases left between them. The CDR3 covers 13 residues. CDR3 amino acids: CSASRRGLETQYF. CDR3 nucleotide sequence: TGCAGTGCTAGCCGCAGGGGATTAGAGACCCAGTACTTC.

This rearrangement joins TRBV5-5 to TRBJ2-7; perhaps D is TRBD1 or TRBD2 (5 bases each). The ends were cut back, 7 bases at V and 0 bases at J, with 20 bases in the middle. This CDR3 has 16 amino acids. Germline CDR1 reads SGHKS; CDR2 reads YYEKEE (reference sequence). CDR3 in amino acids: CASGLHAGTSSYEQYF. CDR3 nucleotide sequence: TGTGCCAGCGGCCTTCACGCCGGGACGAGCTCCTACGAGCAGTACTTC.

This sequence joins TRBV7-9 and TRBJ1-6, with D possibly TRBD1 on 5 matching bases. This CDR3 region has 15 residues. CDR1 is SEHNR and CDR2 is FQNEAQ in the germline V gene (reference sequence). Trimming cost V 11 bases and J 2 bases, with 16 bases left between them. The CDR3 DNA reads as TGTGCCGCTGTCAGGGCCGGCACCTATAATTCACCCCTCCACTTT. It yields the protein CAAVRAGTYNSPLHF.

This clonotype has a handful of counts. The chain combines TRBV14 with TRBJ2-4, with 11 bases aligning to TRBD1. With the DNA end fitting TRBJ2-5 better, the J assignment may be wrong. Germline V CDR1 and CDR2: SGHDN, FVKESK. The CDR3 loop spans 15 amino acids. As DNA, the CDR3 is TGTGCCAGCAGCCGCAGGGACAGGGGGATTGAGACCCAGTACTTC. Translating gives CASSRRDRGIETQYF.

This chain uses TRBV7-8 with TRBJ1-5; possibly TRBD1 for D (5 bases). V gave up 5 bases and J gave up 11 bases, with 22 bases separating them. The CDR3 is 15 amino acids. Germline loops: CDR1 SGHVS, CDR2 FQNEAQ. The CDR3 nucleotides read TGTGCCAGCAGCCCAGGGACTAGCGTCCAAGAGACCCAGCATTTT. This encodes CASSPGTSVQETQHF.

This clonotype was seen ten or more times. This rearrangement joins TRBV3-1 to TRBJ2-1, with a tentative D call TRBD1 (5 bases). The CDR3 contains 16 residues. Germline assignment: CDR1 LGHDT and CDR2 YNNKEL (reference sequence). V was pared by 5 bases and J by 0 bases, with 14 bases between. The CDR3 sequence is CASSGFQGFSYNEQFF. DNA of the CDR3: TGTGCCAGCAGCGGGTTTCAGGGTTTCTCCTACAATGAGCAGTTCTTC.

This rearrangement joins TRBV5-1 to TRBJ1-2; D possibly corresponds to TRBD1 (5 bases). CDR3 length: 18 amino acids. Trimming removed 0 bases at V and 2 bases at J, with 20 bases between. Germline V gives CDR1 SGHRS, CDR2 YFSETQ. The CDR3 region is CASSLDPTPGPRNYGYTF. The CDR3 region has the DNA TGCGCCAGCAGCTTGGACCCTACCCCGGGACCGCGGAACTATGGCTACACCTTC.

Turning to this clonotype: Possible read error: a much larger clone is one base away. This chain links TRBV3-1 with TRBJ2-5, with D hard to call. V shed 1 base and J shed 11 bases, with 11 bases lying between them. Germline CDR1 and CDR2: LGHDT and YNNKEL (reference sequence). There are 12 residues in the CDR3. The DNA for the CDR3 is TGTGCCAGCAGCCAAGTGGGAATTGAGCAGTACTTC. This gives the protein CASSQVGIEQYF.

The J gene is TRBJ1-6, the V gene TRBV10-3; possibly TRBD1 for D (5 bases). This CDR3 is 16 amino acids long. Germline values: CDR1 ENHRY, CDR2 SYGVKD. The V and J ends lost 0 bases and 10 bases respectively, with 16 bases between them. This CDR3 reads CAISESGGAPRSPLHF. As DNA, the CDR3 is TGTGCCATCAGTGAGTCGGGAGGGGCCCCGCGGTCACCCCTCCACTTT.

This clonotype has more than one count but fewer than ten. The gene calls are TRBV7-2 and TRBJ1-5, with D hard to call. The CDR3 sequence is 16 residues long. Trimming took 4 bases from V and 5 from J, leaving 18 bases between them. Germline lookup yields CDR1 SGHTA and CDR2 FQGNSA. The DNA for the CDR3 is TGTGCCAGCAGCTCGCGGGCTATCAAGACCCATCAGCCCCAGCATTTT. Amino acids: CASSSRAIKTHQPQHF.

This clonotype was observed a handful of times. V usage is TRBV7-6 and J usage is TRBJ1-1, with 9 positions matching TRBD1. Losses at the gene ends were 1 base for V and 0 bases for J; bases not matched to a gene: 3. Looked up from germline, CDR1 is SGHVS and CDR2 is FNYEAQ. The CDR3 runs 16 residues. The CDR3 spells CASSLGTGAVNTEAFF. The CDR3 nucleotides read TGTGCCAGCAGCTTAGGGACAGGGGCCGTGAACACTGAAGCTTTCTTT.

As to this clonotype: This could be a read error, since a much larger clone is one nucleotide away. The V call is TRBV4-3, the J call TRBJ1-2, with D perhaps TRBD1 (5 bases). CDR3 length equals 14 residues. Germline values: CDR1 LGHNA, CDR2 YSLEER. The chain's CDR3 is CASNQDQGSYGYTF. DNA for the CDR3: TGCGCCAGCAACCAAGATCAGGGCTCCTATGGCTACACCTTC.

This clonotype occurred many times. The chain recombines TRBV4-1 with TRBJ2-3; D is possibly TRBD1 or TRBD2 (5 bases each). V was clipped by 0 bases and J by 2 bases, with 12 bases between them. CDR3 length equals 16 residues. Germline V gene data show CDR1 as MGHRA and CDR2 as YSYEKL. The CDR3: CASSQDPGTNTDTQYF. CDR3 DNA: TGCGCCAGCAGCCAAGATCCCGGGACCAACACAGATACGCAGTATTTT.